This T cell receptor beta chain originates from a study of response to subunit inactivated influenza vaccine. General observations from the study: Only a handful of new T cells, the authors suggested, are recruited with each seasonal influenza vaccination.

This clonotype has only a few counts. Its antigen is still unknown. The CDR3 extends over 14 amino acids. Germline lookup yields CDR1 MNHEY and CDR2 SMNVEV (reference sequence). V dropped 1 base and J dropped 5 bases, with 11 bases sitting between them. Via MiXCR, TCRdb re-called the RT-PCR reads, giving one row per CDR3 protein. The profile covers more than 700,000 distinct CDR3 sequences, with about 20% appearing a single time and 10% to 13% taken by the ten largest. The TCR originated in a man between 45 and 60 years old who received an inactivated influenza vaccine. The sequencing used PBMCs from blood, collected roughly 5 days after vaccination. The rearrangement uses TRBV27 and TRBJ2-5; TRBD2 is a possible D gene (6 bases). The CDR3 loop is CASSLFSGRETQYF. The CDR3 DNA reads as TGTGCCAGCAGTTTATTCAGCGGGCGGGAGACCCAGTACTTC.